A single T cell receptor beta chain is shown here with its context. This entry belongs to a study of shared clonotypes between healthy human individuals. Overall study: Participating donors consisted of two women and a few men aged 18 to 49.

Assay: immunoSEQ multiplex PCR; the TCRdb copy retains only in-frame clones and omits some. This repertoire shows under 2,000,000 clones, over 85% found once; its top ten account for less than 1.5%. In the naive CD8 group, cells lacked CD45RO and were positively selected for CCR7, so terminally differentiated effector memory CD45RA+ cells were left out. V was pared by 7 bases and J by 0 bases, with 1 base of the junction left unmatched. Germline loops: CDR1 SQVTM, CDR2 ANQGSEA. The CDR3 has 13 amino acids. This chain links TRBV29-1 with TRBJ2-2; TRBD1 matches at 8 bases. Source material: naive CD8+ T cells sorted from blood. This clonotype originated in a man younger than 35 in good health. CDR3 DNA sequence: TGCAGCGCGACAGGGGCGAACACCGGGGAGCTGTTTTTT. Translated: CSATGANTGELFF.